Listed below are T cell receptor beta chains from one sample, sequenced in a study of identical twins. TCRdb fed the 5' RACE reads into MiXCR, producing one record per CDR3 protein. The table shows approximately 94,000 distinct CDR3 sequences, with about 6% occurring only once. The specimen sequenced was memory T cells sorted from blood. The origin of the receptors is a woman between 45 and 65 years old in good health. The CDR3 runs from the conserved cysteine through the conserved F or W. D genes are given only for firm matches. Rows may omit the clone size; those that give it use once, few, many or a size class.

>TRBJ1-3|few|-|TRBV5-8
TGTGCCAGCAGCATCGTGACAGGCCACACTGGAAACACCATATATTTT
CASSIVTGHTGNTIYF
>TRBJ1-2|-|-|TRBV7-9
TGTGCCAGCAGCTTAAGTAGCACACGGGGCTACACCTTC
CASSLSSTRGYTF
>TRBJ1-6|-|TRBD1|TRBV19
TGTGCCAGTAGTGCGGACAGGGGCTCACCCCTCCACTTT
CASSADRGSPLHF
>TRBJ1-5|few|-|TRBV6-8
TGTGCCAGCAGTTACTCGGGTTTGGCCAGCAATCAGCCCCAGCATTTT
CASSYSGLASNQPQHF
>TRBJ2-3|few|-|TRBV5-5
TGTGCCAGCAGCTTGGATAGCGCGATTAGGGCAGATACGCAGTATTTT
CASSLDSAIRADTQYF
>TRBJ2-3|many|-|TRBV20-1
TGCAGTGTACGGGCCCCGTACACAGATACGCAGTATTTT
CSVRAPYTDTQYF
>TRBJ2-5|many|TRBD1|TRBV12-3/TRBV12-4
TGTGCCAGCAGATTCCAGGGGGCCCGGGAGACCCAGTACTTC
CASRFQGARETQYF
>TRBJ1-3|few|-|TRBV6-5
TGTGCCAGCAGTTACCGGGGGAGCTCTGGAAACACCATATATTTT
CASSYRGSSGNTIYF
>TRBJ2-1|many|-|TRBV24-1
TGTGCCACCAGTGGCTTCAATGAGCAGTTCTTC
CATSGFNEQFF
>TRBJ2-2|many|-|TRBV5-1
TGCGCCAGCAGCTACACCGACTTAGCGGAAAACACCGGGGAGCTGTTTTTT
CASSYTDLAENTGELFF
>TRBJ2-1|many|-|TRBV3-1
TGTGCCAGCAGATCGAGGGCCCCCCACAATGAGCAGTTCTTC
CASRSRAPHNEQFF
>TRBJ1-5|many|-|TRBV7-4
TGTGCCAGCAGTACGAACCGGGACCGGGGCAATCAGCCCCAGCATTTT
CASSTNRDRGNQPQHF
>TRBJ1-2|many|-|TRBV10-3
TGTGCCATATTCAACACAGGTTCGGGTGGCTACACCTTC
CAIFNTGSGGYTF
>TRBJ2-2|-|-|TRBV11-2
TGTGCCAGCAGCTTGAGGGGGGGAGGGGAGCTGTTTTTT
CASSLRGGGELFF
>TRBJ1-5|many|TRBD1|TRBV7-9
TGTGCCAGCAGCGCCTGGACAGGGCCCAATCAGCCCCAGCATTTT
CASSAWTGPNQPQHF
>TRBJ2-5|few|-|TRBV11-2
TGTGCCAGCAGCTTGGGGATGCTGACAGTCCCGGGACACAGTCAAGAGACCCAGTACTTC
CASSLGMLTVPGHSQETQYF
>TRBJ2-5|many|-|TRBV3-1
TGTGCCAGCAGCCAAGATCTAGGTCTGGAGACCCAGTACTTC
CASSQDLGLETQYF
>TRBJ2-1|many|TRBD1|TRBV29-1
TGCAGCGTTCAGTACGGGACAGGGGTAGATGAGCAGTTCTTC
CSVQYGTGVDEQFF
>TRBJ2-1|-|-|TRBV12-3/TRBV12-4
TGTGCCAGCAGTCTTCGGGTCTTGAGCTCCTACAATGAGCAGTTCTTC
CASSLRVLSSYNEQFF
>TRBJ1-1|many|-|TRBV12-3/TRBV12-4
TGTGCCAGCAGTTTAGGTCGGAACCGCGGGGAAGCTTTCTTT
CASSLGRNRGEAFF
>TRBJ1-3|many|TRBD1|TRBV3-1
TGTGCCAGCAGCCAAGGGGGGACAGATAGAAACACCATATATTTT
CASSQGGTDRNTIYF
>TRBJ2-2|many|TRBD1|TRBV15
TGTGCCACCAGCAGAGACCTCGCCGGACAGGGCAAGGCCGGGGAGCTGTTTTTT
CATSRDLAGQGKAGELFF
>TRBJ2-5|many|TRBD2|TRBV10-3
TGTGCCACCGGAGCGGGAGGGCCGTCAGAGACCCAGTACTTC
CATGAGGPSETQYF
>TRBJ2-7|-|TRBD1|TRBV6-1
TGTGCCAGCAGATCGGGTACAGGGGGTAGCCACGAGCAGTACTTC
CASRSGTGGSHEQYF
>TRBJ2-7|many|-|TRBV12-3/TRBV12-4
TGTGCCAGCAGGAAAGGGGGGAACTCCTACGAGCAGTACTTC
CASRKGGNSYEQYF